These 15 T cell receptor beta chains originate from one sample sequenced in a study of T cell responses to AZD1222 COVID-19 vaccine. This table comes from immunoSEQ multiplex PCR, and its TCRdb copy is limited to in-frame clones, with some not included. This sample yields over 75,000 clones, of which roughly 89% are seen a single time; roughly 2.3% belongs to the top ten. Sequencing used peripheral blood, obtained on day 0 of AZD1222 vaccination. These receptors were obtained from an adult in good health.

V gene TRBV7-9 combines with J gene TRBJ2-1, with 9 bases identical to TRBD1. The CDR3 has 16 amino acids. The germline CDR1 and CDR2 sequences are SEHNR and FQNEAQ (reference sequence). V shed 1 base and J 7 bases; nucleotides not matched to a gene: 8. The DNA of the CDR3 is TGTGCCAGCAGCTTAGTCGACAGGGGGAAAATAAATGAGCAGTTCTTC. Protein product: CASSLVDRGKINEQFF.

V gene TRBV19 combines with J gene TRBJ2-2; D is ambiguous. Germline CDR1 and CDR2: LNHDA and SQIVND (reference sequence). This CDR3 is 12 amino acids long. The V end was cut by 5 bases, the J end by 6 bases, with 7 bases between. CDR3 sequence (DNA): TGTGCCAGTAGTTCATTCCCCGGGGAGCTGTTTTTT. Its translation is CASSSFPGELFF.

V gene TRBV4-3 combines with J gene TRBJ1-2; possible D gene TRBD1, 5 bases. The CDR3 spans 17 residues. CDR1 is LGHNA, CDR2 YSLEER, per germline. The V end was cut by 1 base, the J end by 7 bases, with 22 bases between. CDR3 coding DNA: TGCGCCAGCAGCCAAGCCTACGAGGGGATAAAACGTTCTGGCTACACCTTC. As protein: CASSQAYEGIKRSGYTF.

This chain connects TRBV27 to TRBJ1-5, with D possibly TRBD1 on 6 matching bases. The CDR3 extends over 14 amino acids. Germline loops: CDR1 MNHEY, CDR2 SMNVEV (reference sequence). V was shortened by 1 base and J by 6 bases, with 10 bases between the two germline ends. The CDR3 DNA reads TGTGCCAGCAGTTTATACGCAGGGGTTCAGCCCCAGCATTTT. It encodes CASSLYAGVQPQHF.

The chain carries TRBV29-1 and TRBJ2-1; 11 bases align to TRBD2. This CDR3 region has 15 residues. Germline loops: CDR1 SQVTM, CDR2 ANQGSEA. V lost 6 bases and J lost 6; bases outside the gene matches: 10. The CDR3 DNA reads as TGCAGCGTCAAAACGGGACTAGCGGCATCCAATGAGCAGTTCTTC. It codes for CSVKTGLAASNEQFF.

The genes are TRBV28 and TRBJ1-2, with D uncertain. Trimming stripped 10 bases from V and 1 base from J, with 16 bases between. CDR3 length: 14 residues. Germline V CDR1 and CDR2: MDHEN, SYDVKM. Here the CDR3 reads CATGRGTLNYGYTF. The CDR3 DNA follows: TGTGCCACTGGGCGGGGTACCCTTAACTATGGCTACACCTTC.

With respect to this clone: The sample has other DNA sequences that encode this CDR3 too. The V gene is TRBV7-6, the J gene TRBJ2-7; no clear D gene. V shed 4 bases and J shed 3 bases, with 10 bases lying between them. CDR3 length: 13 residues. Germline CDR1 reads SGHVS; CDR2 reads FNYEAQ. CDR3 DNA sequence: TGTGCCAGCAGCTCTGGGCCCAACTACGAGCAGTACTTC. Protein product: CASSSGPNYEQYF.

Of note for this clone: At one end, the junction sequence differs from germline, possibly due to a read error. This rearrangement joins TRBV7-7 to TRBJ2-5; 13 positions agree with TRBD2. In germline, CDR1 is SSHAT, CDR2 FNYEAQ (reference sequence). The CDR3 covers 15 residues. The CDR3 sequence: CASSFGLAGEETQYF. Written as DNA, the CDR3 is TGTGCTAGCAGCTTTGGACTAGCGGGAGAAGAGACCCAGTACTTC. Full variable domain (outside the CDR3, taken from reference TRBV7-7 and TRBJ2-5): GAGVSQSPRYKVTKRGQDVTLRCDPISSHATLYWYQQALGQGPEFLTYFNYEAQPDKSGLPSDRFSAERPEGSISTLTIQRTEQRDSAMYRCASSFGLAGEETQYFGPGTRLLVL.

This clone was picked up one time. This sequence joins TRBV19 and TRBJ1-2; D not certain. The CDR3 runs 13 residues. The V and J ends lost 3 bases and 6 bases respectively, with 11 bases between them. Germline V lookup: CDR1 LNHDA, CDR2 SQIVND (reference sequence). CDR3 in DNA: TGTGCCAGTAGTATCGGTATGGGGAATGGCTACACCTTC. As protein: CASSIGMGNGYTF.

A word on this clone: A junction boundary mismatches the germline segment, possibly from a read error. The chain links TRBV7-7 to TRBJ1-6; D not certain. CDR1 and CDR2 (germline): SSHAT, FNYEAQ (reference sequence). This CDR3 has 14 amino acids. In DNA form, the CDR3 reads TGTGCTAGCAGCTTAGACTTTCCGAATTCACCCCTCCACTTT. Encoded protein: CASSLDFPNSPLHF. The full variable domain, completed using reference TRBV7-7 and TRBJ1-6, is GAGVSQSPRYKVTKRGQDVTLRCDPISSHATLYWYQQALGQGPEFLTYFNYEAQPDKSGLPSDRFSAERPEGSISTLTIQRTEQRDSAMYRCASSLDFPNSPLHFGNGTRLTVT.

V gene TRBV6-5 combines with J gene TRBJ1-6; a possible D gene is TRBD1 (6 bases). Germline CDR1 MNHEY, CDR2 SVGAGI. V gave up 4 bases and J gave up 5 bases, with 9 bases separating them. The CDR3 length is 14 residues. The chain's CDR3 is CASSSRQDNSPLHF. CDR3 coding DNA: TGTGCCAGCAGTTCTCGACAGGATAATTCACCCCTCCACTTT.

The chain uses TRBV19 and TRBJ2-5, with 11 bases matching TRBD2. Germline V gene sequence: CDR1 LNHDA, CDR2 SQIVND (reference sequence). CDR3 size: 15 residues. V was clipped by 5 bases and J by 7 bases; unmatched bases: 9. The CDR3 is CASSGTSGPGGTQYF. DNA of the CDR3: TGTGCCAGTAGTGGGACTAGCGGACCAGGTGGGACCCAGTACTTC.

The gene calls are TRBV5-6 and TRBJ2-2, with D perhaps TRBD1 (6 bases). V was clipped by 3 bases and J by 6 bases, with 18 bases between them. In germline, CDR1 is SGHDT, CDR2 YYEEEE. This CDR3 region has 16 residues. In DNA, the CDR3 is TGTGCCAGCAGCTCCTGGTTACAGGGTGGTGCCGGGGAGCTGTTTTTT. Translated: CASSSWLQGGAGELFF.

This clone was observed a single time. The chain combines TRBV15 with TRBJ1-3; D is perhaps TRBD1 (5 bases). This CDR3 comprises 13 residues. V gave up 0 bases and J gave up 9 bases, with 9 bases separating them. The germline gives CDR1 LNHNV, CDR2 YYDKDF (reference sequence). The CDR3 nucleotides read TGTGCCACCAGCAGAGATCGGCAGGGCACCATATATTTT. It yields the protein CATSRDRQGTIYF. Full variable domain (outside the CDR3, taken from reference TRBV15 and TRBJ1-3): DAMVIQNPRYQVTQFGKPVTLSCSQTLNHNVMYWYQQKSSQAPKLLFHYYDKDFNNEADTPDNFQSRRPNTSFCFLDIRSPGLGDTAMYLCATSRDRQGTIYFGEGSWLTVV.

The chain recombines TRBV6-5 with TRBJ1-1; D remains ambiguous. Germline loops: CDR1 MNHEY, CDR2 SVGAGI. Trimming took off 6 bases at V and 0 bases at J, with 8 bases between the two ends. CDR3 length: 13 residues. CDR3 in amino acids: CASREVLNTEAFF. The DNA of the CDR3 is TGTGCCAGCAGAGAGGTTTTGAACACTGAAGCTTTCTTT.